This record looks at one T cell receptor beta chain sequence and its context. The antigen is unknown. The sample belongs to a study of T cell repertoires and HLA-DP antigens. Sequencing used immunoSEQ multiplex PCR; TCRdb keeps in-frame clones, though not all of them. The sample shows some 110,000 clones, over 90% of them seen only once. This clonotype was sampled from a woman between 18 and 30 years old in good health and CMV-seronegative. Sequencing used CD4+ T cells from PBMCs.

The DNA of the CDR3 is TGTGCCAGCAGCATTTCCAGGGGGCTGAACACTGAAGCTTTCTTT. Translation gives CASSISRGLNTEAFF. This chain uses TRBV7-2 with TRBJ1-1; 8 bases align to TRBD1. V trimming: 5 bases; J trimming: 0 bases; junction bases outside the gene matches: 5. The CDR3 runs 15 residues. CDR1 and CDR2 (germline): SGHTA, FQGNSA. Together with reference TRBV7-2 and TRBJ1-1, the CDR3 gives the full variable domain: GAGVSQSPSNKVTEKGKDVELRCDPISGHTALYWYRQSLGQGLEFLIYFQGNSAPDKSGLPSDRFSAERTGGSVSTLTIQRTQQEDSAVYLCASSISRGLNTEAFFGQGTRLTVV.